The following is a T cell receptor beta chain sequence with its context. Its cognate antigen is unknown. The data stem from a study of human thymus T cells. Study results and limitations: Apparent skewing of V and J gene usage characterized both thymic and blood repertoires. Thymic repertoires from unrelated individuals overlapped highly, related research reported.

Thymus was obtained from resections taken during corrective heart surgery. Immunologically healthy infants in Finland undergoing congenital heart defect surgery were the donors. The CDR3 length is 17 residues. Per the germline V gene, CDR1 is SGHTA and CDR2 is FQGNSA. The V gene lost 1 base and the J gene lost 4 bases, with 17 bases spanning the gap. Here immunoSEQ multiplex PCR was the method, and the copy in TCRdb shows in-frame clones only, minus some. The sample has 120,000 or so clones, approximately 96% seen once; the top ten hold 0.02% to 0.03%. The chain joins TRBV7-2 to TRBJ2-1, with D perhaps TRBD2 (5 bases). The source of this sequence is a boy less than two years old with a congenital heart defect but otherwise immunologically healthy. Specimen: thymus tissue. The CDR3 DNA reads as TGTGCCAGCAGCTTAGAAGTGGAGCGGTCGGATTACAATGAGCAGTTCTTC. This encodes CASSLEVERSDYNEQFF.